This T cell receptor beta chain was recorded in a study of T cell repertoires in cytomegalovirus infection. TCRdb used MiXCR to reprocess the reads, holding one entry per CDR3 protein. The sample includes roughly 90,000 distinct CDR3 sequences, roughly 25% of them seen just once. Germline V gives CDR1 MNHEY, CDR2 SVGAGI. The CDR3 sequence is 13 residues long. V was clipped by 2 bases and J by 5 bases, with 9 bases between them. A word on this clonotype: Antigen unknown.

This specimen consisted of CD8+ T cells from cultured PBMCs, obtained from culture after CMV antigen stimulation. This chain links TRBV6-5 with TRBJ1-1; TRBD1 is a possible D gene (5 bases). The source is a human donor in good health (CMV status not recorded). Some clones in this sample may be carry-over from other donors' samples. In DNA, the CDR3 is TGTGCCAGCAGTTACACAGGACTGACTGAAGCTTTCTTT. The encoded protein is CASSYTGLTEAFF.